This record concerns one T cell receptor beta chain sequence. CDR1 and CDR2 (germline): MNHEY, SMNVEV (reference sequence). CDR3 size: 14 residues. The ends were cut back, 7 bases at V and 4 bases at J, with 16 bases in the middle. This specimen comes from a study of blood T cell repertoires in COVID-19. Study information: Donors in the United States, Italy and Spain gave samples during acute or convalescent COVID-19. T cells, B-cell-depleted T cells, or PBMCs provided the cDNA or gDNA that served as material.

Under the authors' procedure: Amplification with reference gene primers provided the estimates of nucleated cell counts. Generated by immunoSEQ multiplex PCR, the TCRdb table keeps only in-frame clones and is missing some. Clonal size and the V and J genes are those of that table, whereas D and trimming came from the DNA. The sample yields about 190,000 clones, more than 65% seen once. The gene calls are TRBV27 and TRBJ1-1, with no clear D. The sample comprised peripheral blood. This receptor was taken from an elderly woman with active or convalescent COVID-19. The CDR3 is CASTTNGGSTEAFF. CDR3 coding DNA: TGTGCCAGCACAACCAACGGCGGGTCCACTGAAGCTTTCTTT.